What follows describes a single T cell receptor (beta chain). As originally analysed: From reference gene primer amplification, estimates of nucleated cell counts were derived. The assay was immunoSEQ multiplex PCR, and TCRdb's table has in-frame clones only and misses some. D and trimming were read from the DNA, whereas the V and J calls and clone size are those reported in that table. The top ten hold roughly 2.9% of the sample, which has around 300,000 clones, roughly 88% seen once. This entry comes from a study of blood T cell repertoires in COVID-19. The overall study: Specimens from acute and convalescent COVID-19 originated in the United States, Italy and Spain.

The TCR was taken from a woman between 25 and 40 years old with COVID-19, enrolled during active disease. Specimen: peripheral blood.

The CDR3 is CASSQGQGDVNIQYF. In DNA form, the CDR3 reads TGTGCCAGCTCACAGGGACAGGGGGACGTCAACATTCAGTACTTC. The rearrangement uses TRBV18 and TRBJ2-4; 11 nucleotides align to TRBD1. The CDR3 contains 15 residues. The V and J ends lost 4 bases and 7 bases, in that order; junction bases with no gene match: 6. CDR1 KGHSH and CDR2 LQKENI come from the germline V gene. The full variable domain, in which reference TRBV18 and TRBJ2-4 provide the parts outside the CDR3, is NAGVMQNPRHLVRRRGQEARLRCSPMKGHSHVYWYRQLPEEGLKFMVYLQKENIIDESGMPKERFSAEFPKEGPSILRIQQVVRGDSAAYFCASSQGQGDVNIQYFGAGTRLSVL.